This T cell receptor beta chain was observed in a study of OX40 agonist ivuxolimab in advanced cancers. TCRdb keeps only in-frame clones here, not all; method: immunoSEQ multiplex PCR. Of tens of thousands of clones in the sample, roughly 84% were seen once. The receptor was isolated from an adult with an advanced solid tumor such as melanoma, head and neck, liver or kidney cancer. The source material was CD4+ or CD8+ T cells sorted from blood, sampled in a trial of the OX40 agonist ivuxolimab.

The CDR3 nucleotides are TGCAGCGTTGAAGATCTAGGGGGGGGAGGAGTCAAAAACATTCAGTACTTC. Protein: CSVEDLGGGGVKNIQYF. V and J are TRBV29-1 and TRBJ2-4, with D maybe TRBD2 (7 bases). CDR1 and CDR2 from the germline V gene are SQVTM and ANQGSEA. This CDR3 contains 17 residues. The V and J ends lost 0 bases and 3 bases respectively, with 18 bases between them.